The TCR beta chain described here comes from a study of molecular identifiers for immune sequencing clone quantification. Whole-study findings and limits: It was shown that clones above 20 RNA copies held over 97% of effector molecules, but under 1% in naive cells. Even with roughly 1 million naive cells present, spiked Jurkat TCR RNA from one cell was reportedly detectable.

V was trimmed by 6 bases and J by 1 base, leaving 12 bases between them. Germline loops: CDR1 SEHNR, CDR2 FQNEAQ (reference sequence). The CDR3 contains 14 residues. TCRdb itself ran the PCR reads through MiXCR, one entry per CDR3 protein. This table has more than 450,000 distinct CDR3 sequences, around 23% appearing once. This clonotype came up many times. Its specificity is not known. The chain is built from TRBV7-9 and TRBJ1-1; D gene unclear. The TCR originated in a human donor in good health. Some libraries in this study had Jurkat cell RNA spiked in. The source material was naive CD8+ T cells from blood, with Jurkat cell RNA spiked in. Subset indicated: FACS-sorted CD8+CD4-CCR7+CD45RA+ naive T cells. The CDR3 DNA is TGTGCCAGCAGGCCGATGACACCGAACACTGAAGCTTTCTTT. This sequence encodes CASRPMTPNTEAFF.